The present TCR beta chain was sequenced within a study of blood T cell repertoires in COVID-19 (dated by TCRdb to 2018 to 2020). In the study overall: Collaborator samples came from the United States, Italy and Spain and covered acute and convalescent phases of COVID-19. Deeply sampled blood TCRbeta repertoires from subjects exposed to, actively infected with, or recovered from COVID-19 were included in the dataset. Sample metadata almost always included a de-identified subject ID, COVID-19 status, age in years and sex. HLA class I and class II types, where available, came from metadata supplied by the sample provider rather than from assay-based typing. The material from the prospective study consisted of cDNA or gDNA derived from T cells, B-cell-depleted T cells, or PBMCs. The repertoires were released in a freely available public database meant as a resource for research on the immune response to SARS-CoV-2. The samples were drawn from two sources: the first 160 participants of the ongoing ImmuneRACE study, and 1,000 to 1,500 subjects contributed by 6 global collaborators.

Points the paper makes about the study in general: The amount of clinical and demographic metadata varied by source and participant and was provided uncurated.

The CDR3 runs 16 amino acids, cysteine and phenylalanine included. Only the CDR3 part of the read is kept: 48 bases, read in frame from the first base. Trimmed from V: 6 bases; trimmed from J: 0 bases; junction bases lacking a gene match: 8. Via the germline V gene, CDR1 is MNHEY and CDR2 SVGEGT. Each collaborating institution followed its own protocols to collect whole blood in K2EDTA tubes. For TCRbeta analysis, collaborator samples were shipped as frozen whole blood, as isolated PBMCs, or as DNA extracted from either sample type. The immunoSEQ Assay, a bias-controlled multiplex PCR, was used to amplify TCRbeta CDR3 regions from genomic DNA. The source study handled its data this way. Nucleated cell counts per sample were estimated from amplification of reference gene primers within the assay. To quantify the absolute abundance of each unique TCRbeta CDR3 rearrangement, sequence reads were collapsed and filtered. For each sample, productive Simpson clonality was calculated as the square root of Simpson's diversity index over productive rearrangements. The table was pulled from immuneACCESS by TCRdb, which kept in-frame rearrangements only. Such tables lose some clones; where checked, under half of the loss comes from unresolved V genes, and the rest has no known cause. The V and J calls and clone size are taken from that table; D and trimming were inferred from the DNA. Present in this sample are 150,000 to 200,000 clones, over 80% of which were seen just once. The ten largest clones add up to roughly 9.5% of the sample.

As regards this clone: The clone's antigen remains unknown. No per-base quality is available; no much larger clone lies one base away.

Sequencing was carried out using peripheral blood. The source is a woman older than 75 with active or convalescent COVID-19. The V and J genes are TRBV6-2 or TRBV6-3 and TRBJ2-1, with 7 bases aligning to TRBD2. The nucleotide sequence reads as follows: TGTGCCAGCAGCTCCCGGGGCGGGGGCTCCTACAATGAGCAGTTCTTC. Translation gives CASSSRGGGSYNEQFF.